The 14 T cell receptor beta chains below come from one sample, sequenced in a study of beta chain features in type 1 diabetes. Study-wide results and limits: Researchers report that Type 1 diabetes patients had moderately but significantly shorter TCRB CDR3s across all four CD4+ subsets.

These receptors are not linked to any known antigen. As every portion of the isolated RNA was reverse transcribed, the sequencing read expressed TCRB transcripts. Generated by immunoSEQ multiplex PCR, the TCRdb table keeps only in-frame clones and is missing some. The sample lists some 150,000 clones, about 12% seen once, with around 1.2% in the top ten. Sequenced material: central memory CD4+ T cells from blood. Every receptor here comes from a man in his late teens or twenties with type 1 diabetes.

The CDR3 reads CASSSTGGGETQYF. The CDR3 region has the DNA TGTGCCAGCAGCTCAACAGGGGGCGGAGAGACCCAGTACTTC. This chain links TRBV5-4 with TRBJ2-5; TRBD1 matches 9 bases. The CDR3 runs 14 residues. V lost 3 bases to trimming and J lost 4 bases; unmatched junction nucleotides: 4. In germline, CDR1 is SGHNT, CDR2 YYREEE (reference sequence). The whole variable domain, filled in from reference TRBV5-4 and TRBJ2-5, reads ETGVTQSPTHLIKTRGQQVTLRCSSQSGHNTVSWYQQALGQGPQFIFQYYREEENGRGNFPPRFSGLQFPNYSSELNVNALELDDSALYLCASSSTGGGETQYFGPGTRLLVL.

This clone was seen a few times. V and J are TRBV27 and TRBJ2-6; D remains ambiguous. Germline loops: CDR1 MNHEY, CDR2 SMNVEV (reference sequence). There are 15 residues in the CDR3. V was clipped by 4 bases and J by 0 bases, with 7 bases between them. The CDR3 sequence is CASSSLRSGANVLTF. For the CDR3, the DNA is TGTGCCAGCAGTTCACTGCGCTCTGGGGCCAACGTCCTGACTTTC.

This clone was seen a few times. The chain employs TRBV14 and TRBJ1-2; D perhaps matches TRBD1 (5 bases). Germline V gene sequence: CDR1 SGHDN, CDR2 FVKESK. Deletions cut 1 base from V and 2 bases from J, with 11 bases between. The CDR3 consists of 15 residues. CDR3 residues: CASSQGWGVNYGYTF. The CDR3 DNA reads as TGTGCCAGCAGCCAAGGTTGGGGCGTCAACTATGGCTACACCTTC.

This chain joins TRBV5-1 and TRBJ1-5, with no clear D. Trimming left V 0 bases short and J 2 bases short, with 12 bases between. Germline V gene sequence: CDR1 SGHRS, CDR2 YFSETQ. This CDR3 has 16 amino acids. CDR3 sequence: CASSLDGVSGNQPQHF. The DNA for the CDR3 is TGCGCCAGCAGCTTGGATGGGGTTTCGGGCAATCAGCCCCAGCATTTT.

This sequence joins TRBV13 and TRBJ1-6; D is uncertain. The CDR3 sequence is 13 residues long. Trimming took 2 bases from V and 7 from J, leaving 6 bases between them. CDR1 and CDR2 (germline): PRHDT, FYEKMQ (reference sequence). In nucleotides, the CDR3 is TGTGCCAGCAGCTTATACCAGAATTCACCCCTCCACTTT. This translates into CASSLYQNSPLHF. Using reference TRBV13 and TRBJ1-6 for the parts outside the CDR3, the full variable domain is AAGVIQSPRHLIKEKRETATLKCYPIPRHDTVYWYQQGPGQDPQFLISFYEKMQSDKGSIPDRFSAQQFSDYHSELNMSSLELGDSALYFCASSLYQNSPLHFGNGTRLTVT.

At least ten counts were recorded for this clone. The V gene is TRBV7-2, the J gene TRBJ2-1; 8 nucleotides line up with TRBD2. The trim removed 5 bases at V and 4 bases at J, leaving 7 bases unmatched. Germline CDR1 is SGHTA and CDR2 is FQGNSA. CDR3 length: 15 residues. The CDR3 spells CASSLPGLVYNEQFF. CDR3 coding DNA: TGTGCCAGCAGCCTACCGGGACTAGTATACAATGAGCAGTTCTTC. Full variable domain (outside the CDR3, taken from reference TRBV7-2 and TRBJ2-1): GAGVSQSPSNKVTEKGKDVELRCDPISGHTALYWYRQSLGQGLEFLIYFQGNSAPDKSGLPSDRFSAERTGGSVSTLTIQRTQQEDSAVYLCASSLPGLVYNEQFFGPGTRLTVL.

On this clone itself: A much larger clonotype is one base distant, so this may be a read error. J is TRBJ1-6 and V is TRBV30; D is ambiguous. The germline CDR1 and CDR2 sequences are GTSNPN and SVGIG (reference sequence). Trimming left V 1 base short and J 10 bases short, with 17 bases between. CDR3 size: 15 residues. CDR3 DNA: TGTGCCTGGAGTGGCGGAGGCAGAACTAAATCACCCCTCCACTTT. Its protein product is CAWSGGGRTKSPLHF.

This clone was counted between two and nine times. This chain joins TRBV27 and TRBJ1-6; TRBD1 aligns across 7 bases. The CDR3 length is 16 residues. V lost 2 bases to trimming and J lost 7 bases; unmatched junction nucleotides: 8. Germline V gene data show CDR1 as MNHEY and CDR2 as SMNVEV (reference sequence). DNA of the CDR3: TGTGCCAGCAGTTTAAAACAGGGGATGGAGAATTCACCCCTCCACTTT. Amino acid sequence: CASSLKQGMENSPLHF.

This clone was observed a few times. The V call is TRBV5-8, the J call TRBJ1-1; weak D call: TRBD1 (6 bases). This CDR3 region has 13 residues. The ends were cut back, 4 bases at V and 0 bases at J, with 7 bases in the middle. CDR1 is SGHTS, CDR2 YDEGEE, per germline. As DNA, the CDR3 is TGTGCCAGCAGCGGACAGATGAACACTGAAGCTTTCTTT. As protein: CASSGQMNTEAFF.

This clone was recorded many times. The chain is built from TRBV29-1 and TRBJ2-1; 8 bases are shared with TRBD2. Germline-derived CDR1 and CDR2 are SQVTM and ANQGSEA. V shed 7 bases, J shed 6 bases, and the junction held 5 bases outside the gene matches. The CDR3 has 12 residues. The CDR3 bases are TGCAGCGCCGGGGGGACTAGCAATGAGCAGTTCTTC. This codes for CSAGGTSNEQFF.

This sequence joins TRBV5-1 and TRBJ2-5; the match to TRBD1 covers 12 bases. This CDR3 region has 15 residues. Trimming at V came to 4 bases and at J to 5 bases, leaving 6 bases not matched to a gene. Germline CDR1 SGHRS, CDR2 YFSETQ. This CDR3 is CASSTGTGGLETQYF. CDR3 nucleotide sequence: TGCGCCAGCAGCACCGGGACAGGGGGCCTGGAGACCCAGTACTTC.

Only a few counts were recorded for this clone. The V call is TRBV7-9, the J call TRBJ2-5; a weak D match, TRBD2 (6 bases). Germline V gene data show CDR1 as SEHNR and CDR2 as FQNEAQ (reference sequence). V was cut by 10 bases and J by 5 bases, with 17 bases left in between. The CDR3 runs 13 residues. The CDR3 reads CATPSGSGETQYF. CDR3 DNA: TGTGCCACCCCCTCGGGCAGCGGGGAGACCCAGTACTTC.

This clone was observed a handful of times. The V gene is TRBV11-2, the J gene TRBJ2-4; D is undetermined. V was shortened by 1 base and J by 12 bases, with 10 bases between the two germline ends. CDR3 length: 12 residues. Germline V gene lookup returns CDR1 SGHAT and CDR2 FQNNGV. This chain's CDR3 is CASSLGPASQYF. CDR3 coding DNA: TGTGCCAGCAGCTTAGGTCCAGCATCTCAGTACTTC.

This chain uses TRBV18 with TRBJ2-3; 9 bases map to TRBD2. J lost 2 bases, V lost 0 bases, and 6 bases had no gene match. The germline V gene encodes CDR1 KGHSH and CDR2 LQKENI. The CDR3 contains 17 residues. The CDR3: CASSPPFERGDTDTQYF. The CDR3 DNA reads TGTGCCAGCTCACCACCGTTCGAGCGGGGGGACACAGATACGCAGTATTTT. Full variable domain (outside the CDR3, taken from reference TRBV18 and TRBJ2-3): NAGVMQNPRHLVRRRGQEARLRCSPMKGHSHVYWYRQLPEEGLKFMVYLQKENIIDESGMPKERFSAEFPKEGPSILRIQQVVRGDSAAYFCASSPPFERGDTDTQYFGPGTRLTVL.